The 30 T cell receptor beta chains presented below share a single source sample, sequenced in a study of OX40 agonist ivuxolimab in advanced cancers. TCRdb keeps only in-frame clones here, not all; method: immunoSEQ multiplex PCR. This sample has around 87,000 clones; around 94% occur once, and the top ten carry roughly 2.8%. The sample here was CD4+ or CD8+ T cells sorted from blood, taken in a trial of the OX40 agonist ivuxolimab. The source of these receptors is an adult with an advanced solid tumor such as melanoma, head and neck, liver or kidney cancer.

V and J are TRBV29-1 and TRBJ2-7, with 9 bases matching TRBD2. CDR3 size: 16 residues. V was clipped by 4 bases and J by 4 bases; unmatched bases: 14. Germline CDR1 reads SQVTM; CDR2 reads ANQGSEA. As DNA, the CDR3 is TGCAGCGTTGGGGGGGACAGCGGGAGGTTTCCGTACGAGCAGTACTTC. It is translated as CSVGGDSGRFPYEQYF.

V is TRBV2 and J is TRBJ2-7; D is uncertain. Between the trimmed V and J ends, which lost 3 bases and 0 bases, there was a span of 6 bases. In germline, CDR1 is SNHLY, CDR2 FYNNEI. CDR3 length: 13 residues. Written as DNA, the CDR3 is TGTGCCAGCAGTGACACATCCTCCTACGAGCAGTACTTC. It codes for CASSDTSSYEQYF.

The chain joins TRBV5-6 to TRBJ1-1; D is perhaps TRBD1 (6 bases). The ends were cut back, 0 bases at V and 1 base at J, with 10 bases in the middle. Per the germline V gene, CDR1 is SGHDT and CDR2 is YYEEEE. The CDR3 loop spans 15 amino acids. The DNA of the CDR3 is TGTGCCAGCAGCTTGGATCAGGGGCGGAACACTGAAGCTTTCTTT. As protein: CASSLDQGRNTEAFF.

This clone was picked up one time. V usage is TRBV2 and J usage is TRBJ2-7, with D tentatively TRBD1 or TRBD2 (5 bases each). This CDR3 comprises 13 residues. CDR1 is SNHLY and CDR2 is FYNNEI in the germline V gene. Trimming left V 11 bases short and J 3 bases short, with 17 bases between. CDR3 DNA: TGTGCCGGGGGTGCAACAGATGGCTACGAGCAGTACTTC. Translating gives CAGGATDGYEQYF.

V gene TRBV7-2 combines with J gene TRBJ2-7; 12 bases align to TRBD2. CDR3 length equals 16 residues. The germline CDR1 and CDR2 sequences are SGHTA and FQGNSA. J gave up 4 bases and V 1 base, and 5 bases lay outside the gene matches. The CDR3 coding sequence is TGTGCCAGCAGCTTAGTTCCTAGCGGGGGGGCTTACGAGCAGTACTTC. Its protein is CASSLVPSGGAYEQYF. The full variable domain, with the rest looked up from reference TRBV7-2 and TRBJ2-7, is GAGVSQSPSNKVTEKGKDVELRCDPISGHTALYWYRQSLGQGLEFLIYFQGNSAPDKSGLPSDRFSAERTGGSVSTLTIQRTQQEDSAVYLCASSLVPSGGAYEQYFGPGTRLTVT.

The chain has TRBV5-6 and TRBJ1-2, with D unclear. The CDR3 has 14 residues. The ends were cut back, 2 bases at V and 6 bases at J, with 14 bases in the middle. Germline lookup yields CDR1 SGHDT and CDR2 YYEEEE. CDR3 DNA sequence: TGTGCCAGCAGCTTTGTTTCCCTTCGGGATGGCTACACCTTC. This translates into CASSFVSLRDGYTF.

The chain is built from TRBV2 and TRBJ2-7; 7 bases are a match to TRBD2. From germline, CDR1 is SNHLY and CDR2 FYNNEI. With V trimmed by 2 bases and J by 3 bases, 4 bases remained unmatched. CDR3 length: 14 residues. In DNA form, the CDR3 reads TGTGCCAGCAGTGAACTGGGGAGGGACTACGAGCAGTACTTC. It encodes CASSELGRDYEQYF.

This sequence joins TRBV27 and TRBJ2-3; TRBD1 matches 8 bases. The CDR3 has 14 residues. V shed 6 bases and J 0 bases; nucleotides not matched to a gene: 2. Germline lookup yields CDR1 MNHEY and CDR2 SMNVEV (reference sequence). CDR3 bases: TGTGCCAGCAGCAGGGGGCAAAGCACAGATACGCAGTATTTT. It encodes CASSRGQSTDTQYF.

The chain employs TRBV28 and TRBJ1-6; 7 bases line up with TRBD1. The V segment lost 6 bases and the J segment 7 bases; nucleotides outside the gene matches: 6. The germline CDR1 and CDR2 sequences are MDHEN and SYDVKM. The CDR3 loop spans 14 amino acids. The CDR3 DNA follows: TGTGCCAGCAGATACAGGGGTAAGAATTCACCCCTCCACTTT. Its protein is CASRYRGKNSPLHF.

This chain connects TRBV6-1 to TRBJ2-5; possibly TRBD1 for D (6 bases). Trimming stripped 3 bases from V and 3 bases from J, with 14 bases between. This CDR3 comprises 15 residues. Germline CDR1 and CDR2: MNHNS and SASEGT. The CDR3: CASSDFGRGEETQYF. The CDR3 DNA reads as TGTGCCAGCAGTGACTTCGGCAGGGGCGAAGAGACCCAGTACTTC.

V gene TRBV29-1 combines with J gene TRBJ2-3, with TRBD2 matching over 7 bases. Germline loops: CDR1 SQVTM, CDR2 ANQGSEA. The V and J ends lost 3 bases and 4 bases, in that order; junction bases with no gene match: 4. The CDR3 has 13 amino acids. The CDR3 sequence is CSVEGGSADTQYF. DNA of the CDR3: TGCAGCGTTGAGGGGGGGTCGGCAGATACGCAGTATTTT.

This clone was seen a single time. The V gene is TRBV30, the J gene TRBJ2-1; 10 nucleotides line up with TRBD1. This CDR3 region has 13 residues. J was trimmed by 7 bases and V by 5 bases; bases with no gene match: 5. The germline CDR1 and CDR2 sequences are GTSNPN and SVGIG (reference sequence). CDR3 in amino acids: CAWDRGRGNEQFF. The CDR3 nucleotides are TGTGCCTGGGACAGGGGGCGAGGGAATGAGCAGTTCTTC.

The chain carries TRBV12-5 and TRBJ2-7, with D possibly TRBD1 on 7 matching bases. The germline V gene has CDR1 LGHNT and CDR2 FRNRAP. Trimming left V 2 bases short and J 4 bases short, with 15 bases between. The CDR3 is made up of 15 amino acids. The CDR3 coding sequence is TGTGCTAGTGGTTTGCCTAACAGGGGAGGTTACGAGCAGTACTTC. This codes for CASGLPNRGGYEQYF.

The V and J genes are TRBV5-6 and TRBJ2-4; tentatively, D is TRBD1 (6 bases). This CDR3 contains 15 residues. CDR1 and CDR2 from the germline V gene are SGHDT and YYEEEE. Trimming shortened V by 0 bases and J by 3 bases, and 10 bases separated the two germline ends. In DNA, the CDR3 is TGTGCCAGCAGCTTGGAGACAGGACTCAAAAACATTCAGTACTTC. Residues: CASSLETGLKNIQYF.

The rearrangement joins TRBV10-2 to TRBJ1-6; 8 bases are a match to TRBD1. The CDR3 runs to 14 residues. V shed 8 bases and J 6 bases; nucleotides not matched to a gene: 6. Germline V gene lookup returns CDR1 WSHSY and CDR2 SAAADI. CDR3 in amino acids: CASRNRGGNSPLHF. CDR3 nucleotides: TGCGCCAGCCGGAACAGGGGGGGTAATTCACCCCTCCACTTT.

This chain joins TRBV11-2 and TRBJ2-1; D gene ambiguous. The CDR3 has 13 residues. Per the germline V gene, CDR1 is SGHAT and CDR2 is FQNNGV. Trimming took off 8 bases at V and 12 bases at J, with 20 bases between the two ends. For the CDR3, the DNA is TGTGCCAGCGGGGATCTTGGGGTTTATGGGCAGTTCTTC. The encoded protein is CASGDLGVYGQFF.

This clone was found once. The genes are TRBV5-6 and TRBJ1-2, with a possible D match to TRBD1 (5 bases). CDR1 is SGHDT and CDR2 is YYEEEE in the germline V gene. The CDR3 totals 14 residues. V lost 1 base, J lost 2 bases, and 9 bases lay in between. DNA for the CDR3: TGTGCCAGCAGCTTGCCGACAGCGAACTATGGCTACACCTTC. Its protein product is CASSLPTANYGYTF.

V and J are TRBV6-5 and TRBJ2-7, with 8 bases matching TRBD2. Germline CDR1 reads MNHEY; CDR2 reads SVGAGI. The CDR3 is made up of 15 amino acids. Trimming at V came to 8 bases and at J to 5 bases, leaving 14 bases not matched to a gene. The CDR3 DNA follows: TGTGCCAGCGGGGAGGTCCAGCGGGAGAAGAACGAGCAGTACTTC. Translation: CASGEVQREKNEQYF.

The gene calls are TRBV5-4 and TRBJ2-1; D gene ambiguous. V shed 3 bases and J shed 4 bases, with 14 bases lying between them. CDR1 and CDR2 (germline): SGHNT, YYREEE (reference sequence). This CDR3 has 15 amino acids. CDR3 DNA sequence: TGTGCCAGCAGCTCGGAATATAGTGGGTACAATGAGCAGTTCTTC. It is translated as CASSSEYSGYNEQFF.

This clone was seen once. V is TRBV29-1 and J is TRBJ2-1, with D unresolved. Per germline, CDR1 SQVTM and CDR2 ANQGSEA. V lost 5 bases, J lost 4 bases, and 9 bases lay in between. This CDR3 has 12 amino acids. CDR3 amino acids: CSVRKGYNEQFF. In DNA form, the CDR3 reads TGCAGCGTTCGGAAGGGATACAATGAGCAGTTCTTC.

The rearrangement joins TRBV5-5 to TRBJ2-7; no firm D call. Between the trimmed V and J ends, which lost 1 base and 7 bases, there was a span of 27 bases. Looked up from germline, CDR1 is SGHKS and CDR2 is YYEKEE (reference sequence). The CDR3 is 18 amino acids. The CDR3 coding sequence is TGTGCCAGCAGCTTGTCGGAGTCATCCTTCAAGGATCGATCAGAGCAGTACTTC. Protein: CASSLSESSFKDRSEQYF.

The chain joins TRBV6-6 to TRBJ1-2; D is undetermined. The germline V gene encodes CDR1 MNHNY and CDR2 SVGAGI (reference sequence). The length of the CDR3 is 12 residues. Trimming left V 0 bases short and J 7 bases short, with 6 bases between. CDR3 region: CASSYSESGYTF. The CDR3 region has the DNA TGTGCCAGCAGTTACTCGGAGAGTGGCTACACCTTC.

The chain recombines TRBV19 with TRBJ2-7, with D hard to call. Trimming removed 10 bases from V and 6 bases from J, with 22 bases in between. Germline V CDR1 and CDR2: LNHDA, SQIVND (reference sequence). This CDR3 spans 14 amino acids. The CDR3, as DNA: TGTGCCACCTCCCCCTCGCGTGGGCCACTCGAGCAGTACTTC. Translating it yields CATSPSRGPLEQYF.

J is TRBJ2-2 and V is TRBV5-1; 10 bases are a match to TRBD1. The CDR3 spans 14 residues. The J segment lost 5 bases and the V segment lost 5 bases, leaving 3 bases of the junction unmatched. Per the germline V gene, CDR1 is SGHRS and CDR2 is YFSETQ. CDR3 sequence reads: CASRRTGGTGELFF. The CDR3 DNA reads as TGCGCCAGCAGGCGGACAGGGGGGACCGGGGAGCTGTTTTTT.

This chain joins TRBV2 and TRBJ2-5, with a weak D call TRBD1 (6 bases). V lost 5 bases, J lost 2 bases, and 18 bases lay in between. This CDR3 comprises 16 residues. Germline values: CDR1 SNHLY, CDR2 FYNNEI. CDR3 region: CASSRRYPDSQETQYF. CDR3 nucleotide sequence: TGTGCCAGCAGTCGAAGATATCCGGACAGTCAAGAGACCCAGTACTTC.

The genes are TRBV7-8 and TRBJ2-3, with a tentative D call TRBD2 (6 bases). Germline values: CDR1 SGHVS, CDR2 FQNEAQ. V was pared by 1 base and J by 3 bases, with 11 bases between. This CDR3 comprises 15 residues. CDR3 sequence (DNA): TGTGCCAGCAGCTTAGTTGGGCGGGATACAGATACGCAGTATTTT. It translates to CASSLVGRDTDTQYF.

This chain connects TRBV29-1 to TRBJ1-1, with D maybe TRBD1 (6 bases). The CDR3 runs to 16 residues. The ends were cut back, 3 bases at V and 2 bases at J, with 19 bases in the middle. The germline V gene encodes CDR1 SQVTM and CDR2 ANQGSEA. The DNA of the CDR3 is TGCAGCGTTGATCCCACGAGGAGCAGGGGAAACACTGAAGCTTTCTTT. Its translation is CSVDPTRSRGNTEAFF.

The chain is built from TRBV7-8 and TRBJ2-7; 11 bases agree with TRBD1. Unmatched junction bases numbered 4, after V lost 3 bases and J lost 6 bases. Germline CDR1 is SGHVS and CDR2 is FQNEAQ. The CDR3 runs 14 residues. The DNA for the CDR3 is TGTGCCAGCAGCTTCGGACAGGGGGCTCGCGAGCAGTACTTC. Translated: CASSFGQGAREQYF.

The rearrangement uses TRBV6-5 and TRBJ2-1; TRBD1 agrees at 7 bases. V was pared by 3 bases and J by 4 bases, with 6 bases of the junction left unmatched. The CDR3 covers 15 residues. Germline CDR1 is MNHEY and CDR2 is SVGAGI. CDR3 loop: CASSYWGTDYNEQFF. CDR3 nucleotide sequence: TGTGCCAGCAGTTATTGGGGGACAGATTACAATGAGCAGTTCTTC.

V usage is TRBV30 and J usage is TRBJ2-2; D not resolved. Germline values: CDR1 GTSNPN, CDR2 SVGIG (reference sequence). V was cut by 0 bases and J by 3 bases, with 8 bases left in between. This CDR3 region has 14 residues. Here the CDR3 reads CAWSVRWDTGELFF. The DNA for the CDR3 is TGTGCCTGGAGTGTACGGTGGGACACCGGGGAGCTGTTTTTT. The full variable domain, completed using reference TRBV30 and TRBJ2-2, is SQTIHQWPATLVQPVGSPLSLECTVEGTSNPNLYWYRQAAGRGLQLLFYSVGIGQISSEVPQNLSASRPQDRQFILSSKKLLLSDSGFYLCAWSVRWDTGELFFGEGSRLTVL.